The 5 T cell receptor beta chains below were found in one sample sequenced in a study of response to subunit inactivated influenza vaccine. TCRdb reprocessed the RT-PCR reads with MiXCR, giving one entry per CDR3 protein. The data show some 800,000 distinct CDR3 sequences, around 20% seen once. Sequences were derived from PBMCs from blood, sampled less than 6 days after vaccination. The receptors come from a man aged 50 to 60 who received an inactivated influenza vaccine.

CDR3 loop: CASRSQTSGRPDEQFF. The CDR3 DNA sequence: TGTGCCAGCAGATCCCAGACTAGCGGGAGGCCTGATGAGCAGTTCTTC. J is TRBJ2-1 and V is TRBV28; TRBD2 matches 13 bases. The CDR3 is made up of 16 amino acids. Germline CDR1 is MDHEN and CDR2 is SYDVKM. Trimming at V came to 6 bases and at J to 8 bases, leaving 10 bases not matched to a gene.

This clonotype was counted a few times. The gene calls are TRBV20-1 and TRBJ2-7, with D tentatively TRBD1 (6 bases). The CDR3 sequence is 12 residues long. Germline values: CDR1 DFQATT, CDR2 SNEGSKA (reference sequence). The CDR3 coding sequence is TGCAGCAGCATCAGGGGTCGATTCGAGCAGTACTTC. Amino acids: CSSIRGRFEQYF.

The chain links TRBV5-1 to TRBJ2-7; 9 positions match TRBD2. Unmatched junction bases numbered 3, after V lost 0 bases and J lost 5 bases. Germline CDR1 SGHRS, CDR2 YFSETQ. The CDR3 loop spans 14 amino acids. The CDR3: CASSLAIAGDEQYF. Here the CDR3 DNA reads TGCGCCAGCAGCTTGGCCATAGCGGGAGACGAGCAGTACTTC.

The chain couples TRBV6-2 or TRBV6-3 to TRBJ1-1; D is ambiguous. Germline V gene data show CDR1 as MNHEY and CDR2 as SVGEGT. The CDR3 runs 12 residues. Trimming took off 0 bases at V and 7 bases at J, with 6 bases between the two ends. The CDR3 spells CASSYSRVEAFF. In DNA form, the CDR3 reads TGTGCCAGCAGTTACTCGCGGGTTGAAGCTTTCTTT.

This clonotype was counted ten times or more. V is TRBV12-3 or TRBV12-4 and J is TRBJ1-1; possibly TRBD1 for D (5 bases). The CDR3 has 16 amino acids. Trimming took 5 bases from V and 0 from J, leaving 16 bases between them. CDR3 bases: TGTGCCAGCAGTCCCCGGGGCACTGGGATGAACACTGAAGCTTTCTTT. It codes for CASSPRGTGMNTEAFF.